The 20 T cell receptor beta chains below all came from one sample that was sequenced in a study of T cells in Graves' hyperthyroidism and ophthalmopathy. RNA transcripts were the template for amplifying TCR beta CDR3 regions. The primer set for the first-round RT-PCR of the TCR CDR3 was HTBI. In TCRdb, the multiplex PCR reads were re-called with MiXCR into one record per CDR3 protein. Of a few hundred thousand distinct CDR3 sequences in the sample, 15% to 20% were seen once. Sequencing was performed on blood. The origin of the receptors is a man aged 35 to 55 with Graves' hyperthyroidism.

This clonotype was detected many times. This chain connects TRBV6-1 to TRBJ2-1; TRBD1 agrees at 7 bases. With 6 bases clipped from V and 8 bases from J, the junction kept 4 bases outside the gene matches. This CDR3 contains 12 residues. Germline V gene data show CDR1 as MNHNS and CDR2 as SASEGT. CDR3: CASSQQGYEQFF. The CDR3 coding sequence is TGTGCCAGCAGCCAACAGGGGTATGAGCAGTTCTTC.

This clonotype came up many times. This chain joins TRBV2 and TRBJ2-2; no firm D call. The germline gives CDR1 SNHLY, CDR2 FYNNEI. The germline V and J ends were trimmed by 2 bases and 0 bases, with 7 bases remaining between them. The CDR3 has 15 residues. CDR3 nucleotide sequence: TGTGCCAGCAGTGAACTGGAACCGAACACCGGGGAGCTGTTTTTT. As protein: CASSELEPNTGELFF.

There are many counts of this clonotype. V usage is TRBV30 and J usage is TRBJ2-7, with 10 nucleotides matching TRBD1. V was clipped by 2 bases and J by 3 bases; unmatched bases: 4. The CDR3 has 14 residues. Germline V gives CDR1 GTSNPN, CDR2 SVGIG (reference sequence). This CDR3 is CAWSLDRGVYEQYF. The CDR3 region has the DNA TGTGCCTGGAGTCTGGACAGGGGGGTCTACGAGCAGTACTTC.

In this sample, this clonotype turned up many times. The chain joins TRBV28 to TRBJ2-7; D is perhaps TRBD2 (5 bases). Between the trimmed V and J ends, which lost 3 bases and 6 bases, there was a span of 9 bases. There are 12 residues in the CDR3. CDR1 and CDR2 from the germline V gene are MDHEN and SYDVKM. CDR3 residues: CASSFGGAEQYF. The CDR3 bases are TGTGCCAGCAGTTTCGGAGGTGCCGAGCAGTACTTC.

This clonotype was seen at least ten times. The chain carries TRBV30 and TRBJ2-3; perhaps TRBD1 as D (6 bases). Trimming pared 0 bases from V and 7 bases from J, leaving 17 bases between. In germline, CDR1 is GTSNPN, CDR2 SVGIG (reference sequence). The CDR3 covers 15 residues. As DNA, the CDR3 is TGTGCCTGGAGTGTACTTGGGGGCGCAGGTCATACGCAGTATTTT. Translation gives CAWSVLGGAGHTQYF.

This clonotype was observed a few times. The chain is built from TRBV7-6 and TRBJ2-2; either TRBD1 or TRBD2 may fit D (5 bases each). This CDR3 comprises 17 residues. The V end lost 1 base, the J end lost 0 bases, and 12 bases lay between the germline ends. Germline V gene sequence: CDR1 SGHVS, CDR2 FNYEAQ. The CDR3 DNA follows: TGTGCCAGCAGCTTAGTGTCTCGAGGGGCGAACACCGGGGAGCTGTTTTTT. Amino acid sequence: CASSLVSRGANTGELFF.

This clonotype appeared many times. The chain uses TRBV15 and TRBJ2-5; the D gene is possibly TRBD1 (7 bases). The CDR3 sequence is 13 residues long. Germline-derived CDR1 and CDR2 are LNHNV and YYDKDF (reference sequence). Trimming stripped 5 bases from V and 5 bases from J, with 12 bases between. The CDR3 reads CATSWAGGETQYF. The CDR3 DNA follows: TGTGCCACCAGCTGGGCAGGGGGGGAGACCCAGTACTTC.

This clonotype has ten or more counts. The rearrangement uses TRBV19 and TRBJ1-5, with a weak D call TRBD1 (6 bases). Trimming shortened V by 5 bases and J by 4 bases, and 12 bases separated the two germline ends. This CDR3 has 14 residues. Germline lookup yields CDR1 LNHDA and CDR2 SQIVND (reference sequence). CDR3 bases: TGTGCCAGTAGTCAACAGGGTAGAAATCAGCCCCAGCATTTT. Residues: CASSQQGRNQPQHF.

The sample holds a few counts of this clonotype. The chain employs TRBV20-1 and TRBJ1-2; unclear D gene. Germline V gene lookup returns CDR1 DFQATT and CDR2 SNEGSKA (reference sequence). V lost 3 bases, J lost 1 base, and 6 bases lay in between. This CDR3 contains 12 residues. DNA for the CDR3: TGCAGTGCTAGTTTACGTAACTATGGCTACACCTTC. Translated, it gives CSASLRNYGYTF.

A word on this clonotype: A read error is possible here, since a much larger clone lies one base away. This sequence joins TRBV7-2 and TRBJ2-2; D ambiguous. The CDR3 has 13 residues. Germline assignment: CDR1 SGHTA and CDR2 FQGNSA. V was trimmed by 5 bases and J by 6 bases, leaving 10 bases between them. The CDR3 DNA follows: TGTGCCAGCAGCCCGACCACCGCCGGGGAGCTGTTTTTT. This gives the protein CASSPTTAGELFF.

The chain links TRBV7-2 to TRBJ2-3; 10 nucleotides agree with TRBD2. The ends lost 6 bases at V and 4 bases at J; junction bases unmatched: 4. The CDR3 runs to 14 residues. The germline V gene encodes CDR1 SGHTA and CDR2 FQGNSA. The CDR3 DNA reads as TGTGCCAGCAGTAACGGACTAGCGGCAGATACGCAGTATTTT. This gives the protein CASSNGLAADTQYF.

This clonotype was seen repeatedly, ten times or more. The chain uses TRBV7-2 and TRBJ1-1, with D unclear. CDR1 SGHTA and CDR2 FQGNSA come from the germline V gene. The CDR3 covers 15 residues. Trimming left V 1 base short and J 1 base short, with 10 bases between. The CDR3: CASSLVAGTNTEAFF. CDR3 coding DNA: TGTGCCAGCAGCTTAGTTGCAGGCACGAACACTGAAGCTTTCTTT. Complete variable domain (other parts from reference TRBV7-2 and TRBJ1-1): GAGVSQSPSNKVTEKGKDVELRCDPISGHTALYWYRQSLGQGLEFLIYFQGNSAPDKSGLPSDRFSAERTGGSVSTLTIQRTQQEDSAVYLCASSLVAGTNTEAFFGQGTRLTVV.

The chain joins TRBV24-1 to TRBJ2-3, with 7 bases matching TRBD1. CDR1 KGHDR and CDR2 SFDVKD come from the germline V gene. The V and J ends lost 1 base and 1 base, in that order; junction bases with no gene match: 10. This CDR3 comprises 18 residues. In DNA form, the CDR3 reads TGTGCCACCAGTGATTTACAGATCACAGGGGTCGGCACAGATACGCAGTATTTT. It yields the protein CATSDLQITGVGTDTQYF.

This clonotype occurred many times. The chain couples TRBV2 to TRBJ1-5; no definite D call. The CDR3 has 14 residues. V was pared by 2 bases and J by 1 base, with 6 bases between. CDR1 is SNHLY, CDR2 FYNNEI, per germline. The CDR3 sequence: CASSEHGSNQPQHF. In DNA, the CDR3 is TGTGCCAGCAGTGAACACGGGAGCAATCAGCCCCAGCATTTT.

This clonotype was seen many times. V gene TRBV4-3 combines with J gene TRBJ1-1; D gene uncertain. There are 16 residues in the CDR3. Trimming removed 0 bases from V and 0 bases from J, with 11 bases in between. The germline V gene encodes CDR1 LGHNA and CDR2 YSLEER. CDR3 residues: CASSQDQRNMNTEAFF. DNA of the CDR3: TGCGCCAGCAGCCAAGATCAGAGGAACATGAACACTGAAGCTTTCTTT.

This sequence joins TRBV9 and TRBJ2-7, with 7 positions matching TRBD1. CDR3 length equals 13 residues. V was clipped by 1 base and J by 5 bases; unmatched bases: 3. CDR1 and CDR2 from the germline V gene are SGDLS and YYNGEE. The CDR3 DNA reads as TGTGCCAGCAGCGTACGCACAGGGGACGAGCAGTACTTC. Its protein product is CASSVRTGDEQYF. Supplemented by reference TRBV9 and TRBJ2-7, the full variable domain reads DSGVTQTPKHLITATGQRVTLRCSPRSGDLSVYWYQQSLDQGLQFLIQYYNGEERAKGNILERFSAQQFPDLHSELNLSSLELGDSALYFCASSVRTGDEQYFGPGTRLTVT.

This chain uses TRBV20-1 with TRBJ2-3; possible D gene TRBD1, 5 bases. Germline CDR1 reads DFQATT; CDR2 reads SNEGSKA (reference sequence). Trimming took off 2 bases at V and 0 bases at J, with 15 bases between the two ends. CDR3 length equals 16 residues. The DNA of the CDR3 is TGCAGTGCTAGACCATGGGGCGGCACTAGCACAGATACGCAGTATTTT. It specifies CSARPWGGTSTDTQYF.

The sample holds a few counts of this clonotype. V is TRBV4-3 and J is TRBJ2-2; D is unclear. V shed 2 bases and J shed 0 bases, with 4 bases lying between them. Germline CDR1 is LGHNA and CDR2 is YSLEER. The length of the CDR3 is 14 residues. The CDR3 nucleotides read TGCGCCAGCAGCCAAAAAGCGAACACCGGGGAGCTGTTTTTT. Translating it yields CASSQKANTGELFF.

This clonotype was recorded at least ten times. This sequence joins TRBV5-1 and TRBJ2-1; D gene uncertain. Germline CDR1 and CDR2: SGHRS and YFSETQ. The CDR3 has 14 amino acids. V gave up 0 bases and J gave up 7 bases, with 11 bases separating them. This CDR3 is CASSLGLERNEQFF. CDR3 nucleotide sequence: TGCGCCAGCAGCTTGGGTTTAGAGAGAAATGAGCAGTTCTTC.

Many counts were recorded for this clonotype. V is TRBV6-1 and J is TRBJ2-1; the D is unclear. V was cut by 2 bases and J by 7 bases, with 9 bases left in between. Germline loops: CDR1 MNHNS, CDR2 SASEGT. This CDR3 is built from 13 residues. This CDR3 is CASSEPATNEQFF. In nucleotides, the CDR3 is TGTGCCAGCAGTGAACCGGCGACTAATGAGCAGTTCTTC.